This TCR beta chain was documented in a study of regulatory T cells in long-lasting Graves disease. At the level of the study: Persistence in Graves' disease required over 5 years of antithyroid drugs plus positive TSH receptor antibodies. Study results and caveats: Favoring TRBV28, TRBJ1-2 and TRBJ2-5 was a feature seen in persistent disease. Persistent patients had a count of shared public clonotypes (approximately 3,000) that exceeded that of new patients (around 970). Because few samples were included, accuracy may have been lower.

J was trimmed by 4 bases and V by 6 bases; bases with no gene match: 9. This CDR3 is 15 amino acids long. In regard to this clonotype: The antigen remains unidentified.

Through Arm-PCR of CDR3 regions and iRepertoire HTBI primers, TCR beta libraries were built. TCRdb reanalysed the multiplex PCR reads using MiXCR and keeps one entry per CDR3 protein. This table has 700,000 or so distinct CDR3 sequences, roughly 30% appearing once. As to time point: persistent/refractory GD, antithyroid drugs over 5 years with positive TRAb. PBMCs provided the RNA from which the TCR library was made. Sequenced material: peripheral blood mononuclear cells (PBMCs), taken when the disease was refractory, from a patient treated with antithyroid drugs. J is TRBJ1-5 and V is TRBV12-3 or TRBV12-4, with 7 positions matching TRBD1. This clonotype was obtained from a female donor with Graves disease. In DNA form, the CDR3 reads TGTGCCAGCAGCCCCCAGACAGGGCCGAATCAGCCCCAGCATTTT. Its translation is CASSPQTGPNQPQHF.